Below are 9 T cell receptor beta chains sequenced from a single sample in a study of blood T cell repertoires in COVID-19 (TCRdb year 2020). Library generation was performed with the immunoSEQ multiplex PCR assay. TCRdb provides this immuneACCESS table in a form limited to in-frame rearrangements. Some clones are lacking; in checked studies, under half of them reflect an unresolved V gene, and why the rest are absent is not known. This sample is represented by 90,000 to 150,000 clones; approximately 85% of them were singletons. The ten largest clonotypes hold 12% of the sample. The sequencing input was peripheral blood. These receptors came from a human donor in a cohort sampled during active COVID-19.

The chain recombines TRBV23-1 with TRBJ2-6; 9 nucleotides align to TRBD1. TRBV23-1 counts as an open reading frame of uncertain function. Unmatched junction bases numbered 5, after V lost 0 bases and J lost 2 bases. This CDR3 has 18 amino acids. The CDR3 region is CASSQSRDRVAGANVLTF. CDR3 DNA: TGCGCCAGCAGTCAATCACGGGACAGGGTGGCTGGGGCCAACGTCCTGACTTTC.

This clone was recorded a few times. The V and J genes are TRBV15 and TRBJ1-6, with D perhaps matching TRBD1 (5 bases). Germline V lookup: CDR1 LNHNV, CDR2 YYDKDF (reference sequence). The V end was cut by 3 bases, the J end by 13 bases, with 10 bases between. CDR3 length: 12 amino acids. This CDR3 is CATSSSGTPLHF. CDR3 in DNA: TGTGCCACCAGCAGTAGTGGGACTCCCCTCCACTTT. Complete variable domain (other parts from reference TRBV15 and TRBJ1-6): DAMVIQNPRYQVTQFGKPVTLSCSQTLNHNVMYWYQQKSSQAPKLLFHYYDKDFNNEADTPDNFQSRRPNTSFCFLDIRSPGLGDTAMYLCATSSSGTPLHFGNGTRLTVT.

This chain joins TRBV5-1 and TRBJ2-7; D not certain. V was clipped by 2 bases and J by 12 bases, with 12 bases between them. In germline, CDR1 is SGHRS, CDR2 YFSETQ. The CDR3 has 11 residues. The CDR3 here is CASSLESRWYF. Here the CDR3 DNA reads TGCGCCAGCAGCTTAGAGTCCCGGTGGTACTTC. The full variable domain, with the rest looked up from reference TRBV5-1 and TRBJ2-7, is KAGVTQTPRYLIKTRGQQVTLSCSPISGHRSVSWYQQTPGQGLQFLFEYFSETQRNKGNFPGRFSGRQFSNSRSEMNVSTLELGDSALYLCASSLESRWYFGPGTRLTVT.

The chain combines TRBV3-1 (or the pseudogene TRBV3-2) with TRBJ2-6, with TRBD1 matching over 9 bases. From germline, CDR1 is LGHDT and CDR2 YNNKEL (reference sequence). The CDR3 consists of 19 residues. The ends lost 3 bases at V and 2 bases at J; junction bases unmatched: 11. The CDR3 sequence: CASSQTLQGARAGANVLTF. The DNA for the CDR3 is TGTGCCAGCAGCCAGACCCTACAGGGGGCTCGAGCTGGGGCCAACGTCCTGACTTTC.

V and J are TRBV15 and TRBJ1-2; 8 nucleotides agree with TRBD1. CDR3 length equals 15 residues. Germline V CDR1 and CDR2: LNHNV, YYDKDF (reference sequence). V was clipped by 1 base and J by 8 bases; unmatched bases: 9. This CDR3 is CATSRGLDRAIGYTF. The CDR3 DNA is TGTGCCACCAGCAGAGGGTTGGACAGGGCTATCGGCTACACCTTC.

The rearrangement joins TRBV5-6 to TRBJ2-3; D is possibly TRBD2 (5 bases). The ends were cut back, 4 bases at V and 2 bases at J, with 14 bases in the middle. The CDR3 runs to 15 residues. Germline V gene data show CDR1 as SGHDT and CDR2 as YYEEEE. CDR3 nucleotides: TGTGCCAGCAGCGGGCGGGCCCTACCCACAGATACGCAGTATTTT. Translation gives CASSGRALPTDTQYF.

This clone has just one count. The chain carries TRBV19 and TRBJ1-2, with a tentative D call TRBD1 (5 bases). Germline V CDR1 and CDR2: LNHDA, SQIVND (reference sequence). The CDR3 spans 13 residues. Trimming removed 8 bases from V and 3 bases from J, with 13 bases in between. The CDR3, as DNA: TGTGCCAGTTGGGACTCATATTACTATGGCTACACCTTC. It translates to CASWDSYYYGYTF.

The chain uses TRBV3-1 (or the pseudogene TRBV3-2) and TRBJ1-2; 7 bases are a match to TRBD1. The germline V gene has CDR1 LGHDT and CDR2 YNNKEL (reference sequence). With 4 bases clipped from V and 0 bases from J, the junction kept 5 bases outside the gene matches. The CDR3 is 15 amino acids. The CDR3 is CASSLSGGANYGYTF. Written as DNA, the CDR3 is TGTGCCAGCAGCCTTTCAGGGGGAGCTAACTATGGCTACACCTTC.

This clone was found once. V is TRBV27 and J is TRBJ1-2; 8 bases map to TRBD1. Trimming cost V 9 bases and J 4 bases; bases outside gene matches: 7. Germline loops: CDR1 MNHEY, CDR2 SMNVEV (reference sequence). This CDR3 has 13 residues. DNA for the CDR3: TGTGCCAGTCAAACCGGGACAGGCTATGGCTACACCTTC. Translation gives CASQTGTGYGYTF.